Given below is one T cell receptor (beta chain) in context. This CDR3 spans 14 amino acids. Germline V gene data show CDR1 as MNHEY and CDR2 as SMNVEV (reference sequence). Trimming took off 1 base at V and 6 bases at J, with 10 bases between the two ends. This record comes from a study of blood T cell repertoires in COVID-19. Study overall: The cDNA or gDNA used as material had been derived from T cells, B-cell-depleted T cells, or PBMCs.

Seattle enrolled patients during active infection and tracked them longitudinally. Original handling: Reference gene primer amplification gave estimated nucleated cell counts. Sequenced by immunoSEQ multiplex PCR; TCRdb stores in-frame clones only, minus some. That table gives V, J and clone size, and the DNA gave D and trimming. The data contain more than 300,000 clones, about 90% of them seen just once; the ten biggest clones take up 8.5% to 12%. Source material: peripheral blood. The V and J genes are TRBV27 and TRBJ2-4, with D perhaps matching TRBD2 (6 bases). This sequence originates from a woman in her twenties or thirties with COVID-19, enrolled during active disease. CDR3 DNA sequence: TGTGCCAGCAGTTTATTAGGGGAGGCAAACATTCAGTACTTC. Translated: CASSLLGEANIQYF.